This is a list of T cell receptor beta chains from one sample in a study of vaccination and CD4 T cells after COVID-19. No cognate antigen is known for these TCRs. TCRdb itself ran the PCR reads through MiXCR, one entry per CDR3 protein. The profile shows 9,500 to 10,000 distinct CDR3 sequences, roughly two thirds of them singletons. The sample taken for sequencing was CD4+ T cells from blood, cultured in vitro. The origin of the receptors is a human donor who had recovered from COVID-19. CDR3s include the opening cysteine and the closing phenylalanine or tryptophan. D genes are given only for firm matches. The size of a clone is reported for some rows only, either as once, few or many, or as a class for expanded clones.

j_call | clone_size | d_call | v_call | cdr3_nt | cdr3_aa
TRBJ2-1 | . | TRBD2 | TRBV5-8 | TGTGCCAGCAGCGAACTAGCGGGAGGTGTGAATGAGCAGTTCTTC | CASSELAGGVNEQFF
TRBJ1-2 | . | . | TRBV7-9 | TGTGCCAGCAGCTTCAGTAGTAGTTCCAACTATGGCTACACCTTC | CASSFSSSSNYGYTF
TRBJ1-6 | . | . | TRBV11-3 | TGTGCCAGCAGCTTCATCAGTGACAATTCACCCCTCCACTTT | CASSFISDNSPLHF
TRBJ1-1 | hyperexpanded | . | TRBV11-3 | TGTGCCAGCCGGGACACCTCAAGTCGTAGTGAAGCTTTCTTT | CASRDTSSRSEAFF
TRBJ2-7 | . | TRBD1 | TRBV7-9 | TGTGCCAGCAGCACGGGACAGGCGCGCTCCTACGAGCAGTACTTC | CASSTGQARSYEQYF
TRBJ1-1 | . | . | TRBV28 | TGTGCCAGCAGTTCTAGCTATGAAGCTTTCTTT | CASSSSYEAFF
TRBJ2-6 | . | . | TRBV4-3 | TGCGCCAGCAGCCAGGAGTTAAAGCGGGGGGCCAACGTCCTGACTTTC | CASSQELKRGANVLTF
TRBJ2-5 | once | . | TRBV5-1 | TGCGCCAGCAGCTTGATCGGGGAGACCCAGTACTTC | CASSLIGETQYF
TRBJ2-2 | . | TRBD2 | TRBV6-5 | TGTGCCAGCAGTGACTCGGGACTAGCGGGCATTACCGGGGAGCTGTTTTTT | CASSDSGLAGITGELFF
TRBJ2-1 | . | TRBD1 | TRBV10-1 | TGCGCCAGCAGTGAGGGAGGGACAGGGTCCCAAAATGAGCAGTTCTTC | CASSEGGTGSQNEQFF
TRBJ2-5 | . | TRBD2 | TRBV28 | TGTGCCAGCAGTGGGGGGGGAAGGGAGGAAGAGACCCAGTACTTC | CASSGGGREEETQYF
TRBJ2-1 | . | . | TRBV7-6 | TGTGCCAGCAGCCCAATGGGGGGTCCGATCAATGAGCAGTTCTTC | CASSPMGGPINEQFF
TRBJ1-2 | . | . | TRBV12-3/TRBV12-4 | TGTGCCAGCAGTTTGGGGGGCGGACAGCAGAATGGCTACACCTTC | CASSLGGGQQNGYTF
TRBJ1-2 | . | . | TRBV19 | TGTGCCAGTAGTATTTTGGCTCGACAGCCCGGCTATGGCTACACCTTC | CASSILARQPGYGYTF
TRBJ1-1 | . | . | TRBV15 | TGTGCCACCAGCAGAGACAAGAACACTGAAGCTTTCTTT | CATSRDKNTEAFF
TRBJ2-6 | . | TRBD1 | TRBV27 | TGTGCCAGCAGTCGCTTCACCGGGACAGATATTTTCTCTGGGGCCAACGTCCTGACTTTC | CASSRFTGTDIFSGANVLTF
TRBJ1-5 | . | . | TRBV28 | TGTGCCAGCAGCCTGTGGGGCCGTAGCTTAAATCAGCCCCAGCATTTT | CASSLWGRSLNQPQHF
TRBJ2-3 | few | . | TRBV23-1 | TGCGCCAGCGACCCCCATACGCAGTATTTT | CASDPHTQYF
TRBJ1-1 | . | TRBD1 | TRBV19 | TGTGCCAGTAGTATAGTTGGACAGGGTTTCACTGAAGCTTTCTTT | CASSIVGQGFTEAFF
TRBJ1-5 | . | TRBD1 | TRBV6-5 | TGTGCCAGCAGTTACACGGGACAGGGTGGAGGACAGCCCCAGCATTTT | CASSYTGQGGGQPQHF
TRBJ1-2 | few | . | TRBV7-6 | TGTGCCAGCAGCTCCCGGCAGGGAGACGGCTACACCTTC | CASSSRQGDGYTF
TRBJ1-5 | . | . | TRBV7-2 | TGTGCCAGCAGGGACGGTCAGTTCAATCAGCCCCAGCATTTT | CASRDGQFNQPQHF
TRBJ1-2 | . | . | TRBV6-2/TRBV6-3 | TGTGCCCCCCTCCGTGTTGGGGTAGAACCTAACTATGGCTACACCTTC | CAPLRVGVEPNYGYTF
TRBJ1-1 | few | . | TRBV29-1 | TGCAGCGTTGAAGTCGAGAACACTGAAGCTTTCTTT | CSVEVENTEAFF
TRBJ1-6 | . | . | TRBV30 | TGTGCCTGGAGGGGGAGCTCCTATAATTCACCCCTCCACTTT | CAWRGSSYNSPLHF
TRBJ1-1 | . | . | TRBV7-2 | TGTGCCAGCAGCTACCTCGTGGGAACGGATGCTTTCTTT | CASSYLVGTDAFF
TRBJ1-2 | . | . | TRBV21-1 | TGTGCCAGCAGCAAATGGCGGGGGTTCTTCTATGGCTACACCTTC | CASSKWRGFFYGYTF
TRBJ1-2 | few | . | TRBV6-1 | TGTGCCAGCAGCGACGTGGTTGAAGTCTATGGCTACACCTTC | CASSDVVEVYGYTF
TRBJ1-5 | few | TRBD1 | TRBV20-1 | TGCAGTGCTGGGACAGGGGGCAATCAGCCCCAGCATTTT | CSAGTGGNQPQHF
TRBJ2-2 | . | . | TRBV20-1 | TGCAGTGCTAGGGTCGTAGCGTTTAGCGGGGAGCTGTTTTTT | CSARVVAFSGELFF
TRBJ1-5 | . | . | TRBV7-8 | TGTGCCAGCAGCTTAGAAGGGGGGGGCAATCAGCCCCAGCATTTT | CASSLEGGGNQPQHF
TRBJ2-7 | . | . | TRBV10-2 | TGCGCCAGCAGTGATGTGGGGGCCTCCTACGAGCAGTACTTC | CASSDVGASYEQYF
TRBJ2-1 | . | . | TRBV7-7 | TGTGCCAGCAGCTTTGGAGCGGAGGGATACAATGAGCAGTTCTTC | CASSFGAEGYNEQFF
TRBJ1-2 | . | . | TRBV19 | TGTGCCAGTAGCTCACTTCCTGGGTCGATCTATGGCTACACCTTT | CASSSLPGSIYGYTF
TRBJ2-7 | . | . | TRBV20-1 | TGCAGTTTCTCGAAGGGAGACTTCGACGAGCAGTACTTC | CSFSKGDFDEQYF
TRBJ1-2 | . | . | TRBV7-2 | TGTGCCAGGGCGCTAGCTAACTATGGCTACACCTTC | CARALANYGYTF
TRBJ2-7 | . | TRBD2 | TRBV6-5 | TGTGCCAGCAGTTACTCGGCTAGCGGGGGGAACGAGCAGTACTTC | CASSYSASGGNEQYF
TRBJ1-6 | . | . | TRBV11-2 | TGTGCCAGCAGCCAGGACTATAATTCACCCCTCCACTTT | CASSQDYNSPLHF
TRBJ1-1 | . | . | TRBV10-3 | TGTGCCATCAGCCCCTCCTGGGACGGGAACACTGAAGCTTTCTTT | CAISPSWDGNTEAFF
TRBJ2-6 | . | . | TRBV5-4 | TGTGCCAGCAGCTTGGGAGCGGGTATCACCCCTTCTGGGGCCAACGTCCTGACTTTC | CASSLGAGITPSGANVLTF
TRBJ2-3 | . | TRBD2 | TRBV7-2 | TGTGCCAGCAGCTGGGGCGGGGGGGCCCGCACAGATACGCAGTATTTT | CASSWGGGARTDTQYF
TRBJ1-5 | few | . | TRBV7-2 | TGTGCCAGCAGCTTAGCCCTTAATCAGCCCCAGCATTTT | CASSLALNQPQHF
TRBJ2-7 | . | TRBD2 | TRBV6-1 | TGTGCCAGCAGAGAGCGGGGGTCCTCCTACGAGCAGTACTTC | CASRERGSSYEQYF
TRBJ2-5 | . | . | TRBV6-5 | TGTGCCAGCAGTTACCCTCTGACGGGGACCCAGTACTTC | CASSYPLTGTQYF
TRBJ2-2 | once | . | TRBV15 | TGTGCCACCAGCAGAGATCCTGTGGGGGCTGGGACCGGGAAGCTGTTTTTT | CATSRDPVGAGTGKLFF
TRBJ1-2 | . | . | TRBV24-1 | TGTGCCACCAGTGATTCCGGCAGGGTGGGTGGCTACACCTTC | CATSDSGRVGGYTF
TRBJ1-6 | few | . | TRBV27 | TGTGCCAGCAGCCCTCGGGGGCGGAATTCACCCCTCCACTTT | CASSPRGRNSPLHF
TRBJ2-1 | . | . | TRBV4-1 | TGCGCCAGCAGCCAAGTCTTGAGGGGCAATGAGCAGTTCTTC | CASSQVLRGNEQFF
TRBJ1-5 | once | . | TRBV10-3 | TGTGCCATCAGTGTAGGGGGTGGCAATCAGCCCCAGCATTTT | CAISVGGGNQPQHF
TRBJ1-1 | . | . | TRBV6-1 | TGTGCCACTGCTCTGGAGTCTGCGAACACTGAAGCTTTCTTT | CATALESANTEAFF
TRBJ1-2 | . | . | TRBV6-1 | TGTGCCAGCAGTGAGACCGGGACAACCTATGGCTACACCTTC | CASSETGTTYGYTF
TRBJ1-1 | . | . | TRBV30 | TGTGCCTGGAGCTGGGACACCCTTTGGACTGAAGCTTTCTTT | CAWSWDTLWTEAFF
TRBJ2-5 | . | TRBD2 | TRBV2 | TGTGCCAGCAGGGTCCTGGGACTAGCGGGAGTATCAGAGACCCAGTACTTC | CASRVLGLAGVSETQYF